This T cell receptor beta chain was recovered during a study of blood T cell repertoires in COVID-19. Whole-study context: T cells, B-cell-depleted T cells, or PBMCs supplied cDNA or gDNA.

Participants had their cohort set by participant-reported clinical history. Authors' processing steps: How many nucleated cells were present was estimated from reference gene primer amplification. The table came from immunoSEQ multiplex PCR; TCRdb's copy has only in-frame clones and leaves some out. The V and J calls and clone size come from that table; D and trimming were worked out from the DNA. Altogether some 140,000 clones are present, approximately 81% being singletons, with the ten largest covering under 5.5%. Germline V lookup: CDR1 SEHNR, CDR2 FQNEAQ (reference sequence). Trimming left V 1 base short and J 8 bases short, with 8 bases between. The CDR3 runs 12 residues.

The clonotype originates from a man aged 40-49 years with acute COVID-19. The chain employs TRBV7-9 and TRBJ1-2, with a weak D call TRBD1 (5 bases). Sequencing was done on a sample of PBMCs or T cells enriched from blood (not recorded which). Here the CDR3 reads CASSLVRGGYTF. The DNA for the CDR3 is TGTGCCAGCAGCTTAGTACGGGGGGGCTACACCTTC.